Sequencing of this T cell receptor (beta chain) was carried out in a study of T cell responses to AZD1222 COVID-19 vaccine. In the study overall: Recipients boosted at about 4 weeks or about 12 weeks are pooled. The study's findings and limits: Every sample of the repertoires postdated the peak T cell response. The donors showed a predominance of white British ancestry and of females, with possible underestimation of clonal diversity. Breadth and depth of Spike-specific TCRs rose after two AZD1222 doses.

Sequenced by immunoSEQ multiplex PCR; TCRdb stores in-frame clones only, minus some. The table includes 100,000 to 150,000 clones, roughly nine tenths detected once. Trimming took 7 bases from V and 2 from J; bases not matched to a gene: 5. The CDR3 consists of 14 residues. CDR1 and CDR2 from the germline V gene are MNHEY and SMNVEV (reference sequence). About this clone itself: Its antigen is as yet unknown.

Material: peripheral blood, obtained on day 0 of AZD1222 vaccination. The chain joins TRBV27 to TRBJ1-5; 7 bases match TRBD1. This TCR was recovered from an adult in good health. This chain's CDR3 is CASTSGGGNQPQHF. In DNA, the CDR3 is TGTGCCAGCACCTCAGGGGGAGGCAATCAGCCCCAGCATTTT.